Below, 2 T cell receptor beta chains from the same sample are listed, as sequenced in a study of OX40 agonist ivuxolimab in advanced cancers. Produced via immunoSEQ multiplex PCR; TCRdb's table is partial and in-frame only. Of tens of thousands of clones in the sample, more than 75% were seen once. The sequencing used CD4+ or CD8+ T cells sorted from blood, collected in a trial of the OX40 agonist ivuxolimab. The receptors shown here come from an adult with an advanced solid tumor such as melanoma, head and neck, liver or kidney cancer.

The J gene is TRBJ2-5, the V gene TRBV5-1; TRBD1 aligns across 9 bases. This CDR3 comprises 16 residues. Trimming took 6 bases from V and 5 from J; bases not matched to a gene: 14. The V gene's germline CDR1 is SGHRS and CDR2 YFSETQ. The CDR3 DNA sequence: TGCGCCAGCACAGGCCCCACAGGGGGCGACGGGGAGACCCAGTACTTC. Translating gives CASTGPTGGDGETQYF.

The CDR3 DNA reads as TGTGCCAGCAGCGGTAGACGGCCTGGGGCCAACGTCCTGACTTTC. Encoded protein: CASSGRRPGANVLTF. The chain couples TRBV9 to TRBJ2-6; the D is unclear. This CDR3 region has 15 residues. Trimming cost V 3 bases and J 2 bases, with 9 bases left between them. Germline values: CDR1 SGDLS, CDR2 YYNGEE.